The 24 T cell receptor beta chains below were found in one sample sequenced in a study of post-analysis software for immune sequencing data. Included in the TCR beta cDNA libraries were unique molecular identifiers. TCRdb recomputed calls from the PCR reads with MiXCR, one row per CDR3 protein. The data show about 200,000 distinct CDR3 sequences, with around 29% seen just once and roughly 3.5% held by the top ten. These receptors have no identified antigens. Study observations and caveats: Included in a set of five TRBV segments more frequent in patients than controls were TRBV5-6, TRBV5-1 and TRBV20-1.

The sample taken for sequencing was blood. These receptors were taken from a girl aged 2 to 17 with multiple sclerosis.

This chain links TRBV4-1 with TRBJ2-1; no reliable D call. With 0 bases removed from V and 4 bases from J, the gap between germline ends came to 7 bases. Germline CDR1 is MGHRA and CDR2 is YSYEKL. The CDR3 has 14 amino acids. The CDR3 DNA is TGCGCCAGCAGCCAAGAGACCGTGTACAATGAGCAGTTCTTC. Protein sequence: CASSQETVYNEQFF.

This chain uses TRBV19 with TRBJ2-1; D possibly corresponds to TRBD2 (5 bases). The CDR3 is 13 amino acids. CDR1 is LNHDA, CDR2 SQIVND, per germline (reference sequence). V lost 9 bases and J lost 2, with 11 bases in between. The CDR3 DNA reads TGTGCCAGGAGTGATAGCGCCTACAATGAGCAGTTCTTC. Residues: CARSDSAYNEQFF.

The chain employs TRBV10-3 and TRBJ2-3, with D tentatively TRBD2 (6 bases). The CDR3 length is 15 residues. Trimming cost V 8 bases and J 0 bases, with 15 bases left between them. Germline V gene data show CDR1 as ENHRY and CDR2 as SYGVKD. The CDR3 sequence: CAIRKGGTSTDTQYF. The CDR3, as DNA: TGTGCCATCCGGAAGGGCGGGACTAGCACAGATACGCAGTATTTT.

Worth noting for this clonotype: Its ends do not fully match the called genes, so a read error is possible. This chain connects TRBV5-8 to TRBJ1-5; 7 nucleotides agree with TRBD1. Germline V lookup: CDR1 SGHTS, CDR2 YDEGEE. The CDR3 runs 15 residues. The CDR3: CAGSPGQYSNQPQHF. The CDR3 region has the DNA TGTGCCGGCAGCCCGGGACAGTATAGCAATCAGCCCCAGCATTTT.

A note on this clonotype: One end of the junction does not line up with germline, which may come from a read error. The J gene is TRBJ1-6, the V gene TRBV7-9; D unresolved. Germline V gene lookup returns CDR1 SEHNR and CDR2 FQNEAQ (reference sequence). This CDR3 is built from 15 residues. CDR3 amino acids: CASSRAEAQNSPPHF. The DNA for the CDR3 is TGTGCCAGCAGCCGGGCTGAGGCCCAAAATTCACCCCCCCACTTT.

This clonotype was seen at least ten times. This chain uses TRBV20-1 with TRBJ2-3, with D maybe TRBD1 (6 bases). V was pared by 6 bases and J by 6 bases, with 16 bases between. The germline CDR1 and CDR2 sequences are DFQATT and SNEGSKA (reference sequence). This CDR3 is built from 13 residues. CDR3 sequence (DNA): TGCAGTGCGAGGGACATTTCCCGCGATACGCAGTATTTT. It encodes CSARDISRDTQYF.

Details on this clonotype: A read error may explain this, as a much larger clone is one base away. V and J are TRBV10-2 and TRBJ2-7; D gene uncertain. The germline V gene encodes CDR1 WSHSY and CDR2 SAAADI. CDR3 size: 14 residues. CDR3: CAGSESAFSYEQYF. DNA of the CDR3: TGCGCCGGCAGTGAGTCGGCATTCTCCTACGAGCAGTACTTC.

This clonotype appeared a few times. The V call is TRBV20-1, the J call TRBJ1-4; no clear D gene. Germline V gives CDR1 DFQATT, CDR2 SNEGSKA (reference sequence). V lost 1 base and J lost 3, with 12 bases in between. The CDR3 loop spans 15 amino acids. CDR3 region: CSARGGKGANEKLFF. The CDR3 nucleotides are TGCAGTGCTAGAGGTGGAAAAGGCGCTAATGAAAAACTGTTTTTT.

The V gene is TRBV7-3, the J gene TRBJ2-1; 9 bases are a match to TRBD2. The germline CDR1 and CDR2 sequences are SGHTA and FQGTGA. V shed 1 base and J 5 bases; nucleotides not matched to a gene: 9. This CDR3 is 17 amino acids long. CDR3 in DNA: TGTGCCAGCAGCTTAATACCTAGCGGGGACTCTCACAATGAGCAGTTCTTC. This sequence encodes CASSLIPSGDSHNEQFF.

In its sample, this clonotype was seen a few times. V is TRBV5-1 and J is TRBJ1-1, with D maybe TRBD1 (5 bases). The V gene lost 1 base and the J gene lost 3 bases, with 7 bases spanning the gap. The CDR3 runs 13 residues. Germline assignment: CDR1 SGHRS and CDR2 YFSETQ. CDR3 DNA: TGCGCCAGCAGCTTGTTGGGGGACACTGAAGCTTTCTTT. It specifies CASSLLGDTEAFF.

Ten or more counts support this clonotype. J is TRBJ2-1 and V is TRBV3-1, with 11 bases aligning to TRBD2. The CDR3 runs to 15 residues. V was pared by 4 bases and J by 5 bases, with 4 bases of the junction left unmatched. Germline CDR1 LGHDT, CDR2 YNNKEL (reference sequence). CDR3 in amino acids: CASSPGTSGNNEQFF. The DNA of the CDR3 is TGTGCCAGCAGCCCCGGGACTAGCGGAAACAATGAGCAGTTCTTC.

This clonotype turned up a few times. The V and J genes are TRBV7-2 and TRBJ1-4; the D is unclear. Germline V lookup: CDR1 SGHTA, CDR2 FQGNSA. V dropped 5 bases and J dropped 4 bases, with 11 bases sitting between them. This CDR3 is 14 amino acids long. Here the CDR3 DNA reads TGTGCCAGCAGCCCGGATTGGGGTAATGAAAAACTGTTTTTT. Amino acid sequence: CASSPDWGNEKLFF.

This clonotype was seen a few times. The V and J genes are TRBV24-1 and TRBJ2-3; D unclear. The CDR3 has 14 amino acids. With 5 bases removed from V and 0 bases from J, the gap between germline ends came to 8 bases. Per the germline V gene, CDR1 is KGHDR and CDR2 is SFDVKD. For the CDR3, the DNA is TGTGCCACCAGTGGGGCTGGGAGCACAGATACGCAGTATTTT. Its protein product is CATSGAGSTDTQYF.

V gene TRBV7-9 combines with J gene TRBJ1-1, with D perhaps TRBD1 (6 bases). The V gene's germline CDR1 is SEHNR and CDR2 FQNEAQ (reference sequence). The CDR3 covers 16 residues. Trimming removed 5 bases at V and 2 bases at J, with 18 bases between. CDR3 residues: CASSPDRKSANTEAFF. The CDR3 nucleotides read TGTGCCAGCAGCCCCGACAGGAAAAGCGCAAACACTGAAGCTTTCTTT.

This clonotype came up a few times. This chain's CDR3 is CASSSRDGYTF. CDR3 nucleotide sequence: TGTGCCAGCAGTTCCCGGGATGGCTACACCTTC. The chain has TRBV28 and TRBJ1-2; no clear D gene. This CDR3 spans 11 amino acids. CDR1 and CDR2 from the germline V gene are MDHEN and SYDVKM. V was cut by 4 bases and J by 6 bases, with 6 bases left in between.

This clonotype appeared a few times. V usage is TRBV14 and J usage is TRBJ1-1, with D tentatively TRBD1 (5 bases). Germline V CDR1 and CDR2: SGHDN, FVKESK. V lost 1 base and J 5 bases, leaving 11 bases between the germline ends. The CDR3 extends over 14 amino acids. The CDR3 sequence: CASSQARGGTEAFF. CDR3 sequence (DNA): TGTGCCAGCAGCCAAGCCCGCGGGGGGACTGAAGCTTTCTTT.

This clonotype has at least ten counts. The CDR3 DNA reads as TGCGCCAGCAGCGGGGGAGGCGAGCAGTACTTC. Encoded protein: CASSGGGEQYF. The chain joins TRBV5-1 to TRBJ2-5, with a weak D call TRBD2 (6 bases). The J call is in doubt because the DNA end fits TRBJ2-7 better. Germline loops: CDR1 SGHRS, CDR2 YFSETQ. This CDR3 is built from 11 residues.

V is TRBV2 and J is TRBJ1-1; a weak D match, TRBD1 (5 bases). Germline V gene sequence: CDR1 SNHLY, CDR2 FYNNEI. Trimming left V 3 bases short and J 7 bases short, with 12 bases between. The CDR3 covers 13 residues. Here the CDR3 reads CASSDRQLLEAFF. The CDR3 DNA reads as TGTGCCAGCAGTGATCGACAGTTGCTTGAAGCTTTCTTT. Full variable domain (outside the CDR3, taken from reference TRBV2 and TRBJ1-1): EPEVTQTPSHQVTQMGQEVILRCVPISNHLYFYWYRQILGQKVEFLVSFYNNEISEKSEIFDDQFSVERPDGSNFTLKIRSTKLEDSAMYFCASSDRQLLEAFFGQGTRLTVV.

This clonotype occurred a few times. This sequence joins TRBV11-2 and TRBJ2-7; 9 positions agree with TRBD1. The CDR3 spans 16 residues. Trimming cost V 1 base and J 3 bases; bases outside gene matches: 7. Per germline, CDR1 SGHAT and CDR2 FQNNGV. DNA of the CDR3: TGTGCCAGCAGCTTAGGGGGGACAGGGACCCGCTACGAGCAGTACTTC. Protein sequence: CASSLGGTGTRYEQYF. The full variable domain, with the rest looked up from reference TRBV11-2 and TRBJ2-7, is EAGVAQSPRYKIIEKRQSVAFWCNPISGHATLYWYQQILGQGPKLLIQFQNNGVVDDSQLPKDRFSAERLKGVDSTLKIQPAKLEDSAVYLCASSLGGTGTRYEQYFGPGTRLTVT.

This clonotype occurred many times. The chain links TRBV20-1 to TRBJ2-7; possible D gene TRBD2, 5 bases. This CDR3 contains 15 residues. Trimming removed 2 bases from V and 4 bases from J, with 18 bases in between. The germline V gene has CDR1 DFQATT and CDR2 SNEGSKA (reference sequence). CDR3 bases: TGCAGTGCTAGAAACCCTGCGGCTAGCTGGTACGAGCAGTACTTC. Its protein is CSARNPAASWYEQYF.

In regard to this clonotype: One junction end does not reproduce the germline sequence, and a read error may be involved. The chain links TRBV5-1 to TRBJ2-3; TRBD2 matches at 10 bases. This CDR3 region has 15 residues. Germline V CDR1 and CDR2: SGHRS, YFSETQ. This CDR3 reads CAGSLDSGRLDTQYF. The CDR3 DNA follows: TGCGCCGGCAGCTTGGATAGCGGGAGGCTGGATACGCAGTATTTT. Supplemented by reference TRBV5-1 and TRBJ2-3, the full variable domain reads KAGVTQTPRYLIKTRGQQVTLSCSPISGHRSVSWYQQTPGQGLQFLFEYFSETQRNKGNFPGRFSGRQFSNSRSEMNVSTLELGDSALYLCAGSLDSGRLDTQYFGPGTRLTVL.

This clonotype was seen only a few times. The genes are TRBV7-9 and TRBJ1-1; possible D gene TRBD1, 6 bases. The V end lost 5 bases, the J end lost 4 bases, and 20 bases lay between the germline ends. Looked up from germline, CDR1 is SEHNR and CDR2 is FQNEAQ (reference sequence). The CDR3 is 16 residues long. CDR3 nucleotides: TGTGCCAGCAGCCCAAAATCACCGACAGGCGGCACTGAAGCTTTCTTT. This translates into CASSPKSPTGGTEAFF.

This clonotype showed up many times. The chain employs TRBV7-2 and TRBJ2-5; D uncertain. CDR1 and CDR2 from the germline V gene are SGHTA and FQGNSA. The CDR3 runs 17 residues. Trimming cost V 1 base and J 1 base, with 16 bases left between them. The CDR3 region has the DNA TGTGCCAGCAGCTTAGAGGACGTACTCGCGTCCCAAGAGACCCAGTACTTC. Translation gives CASSLEDVLASQETQYF. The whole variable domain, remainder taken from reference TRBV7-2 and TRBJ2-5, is GAGVSQSPSNKVTEKGKDVELRCDPISGHTALYWYRQSLGQGLEFLIYFQGNSAPDKSGLPSDRFSAERTGGSVSTLTIQRTQQEDSAVYLCASSLEDVLASQETQYFGPGTRLLVL.

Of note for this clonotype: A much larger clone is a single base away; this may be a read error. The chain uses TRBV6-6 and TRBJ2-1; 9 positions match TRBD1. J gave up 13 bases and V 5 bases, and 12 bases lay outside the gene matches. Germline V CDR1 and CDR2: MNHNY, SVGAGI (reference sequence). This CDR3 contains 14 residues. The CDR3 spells CASSRQGGQETQFF. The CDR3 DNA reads TGTGCCAGCAGTCGACAGGGGGGACAAGAGACCCAGTTCTTC.